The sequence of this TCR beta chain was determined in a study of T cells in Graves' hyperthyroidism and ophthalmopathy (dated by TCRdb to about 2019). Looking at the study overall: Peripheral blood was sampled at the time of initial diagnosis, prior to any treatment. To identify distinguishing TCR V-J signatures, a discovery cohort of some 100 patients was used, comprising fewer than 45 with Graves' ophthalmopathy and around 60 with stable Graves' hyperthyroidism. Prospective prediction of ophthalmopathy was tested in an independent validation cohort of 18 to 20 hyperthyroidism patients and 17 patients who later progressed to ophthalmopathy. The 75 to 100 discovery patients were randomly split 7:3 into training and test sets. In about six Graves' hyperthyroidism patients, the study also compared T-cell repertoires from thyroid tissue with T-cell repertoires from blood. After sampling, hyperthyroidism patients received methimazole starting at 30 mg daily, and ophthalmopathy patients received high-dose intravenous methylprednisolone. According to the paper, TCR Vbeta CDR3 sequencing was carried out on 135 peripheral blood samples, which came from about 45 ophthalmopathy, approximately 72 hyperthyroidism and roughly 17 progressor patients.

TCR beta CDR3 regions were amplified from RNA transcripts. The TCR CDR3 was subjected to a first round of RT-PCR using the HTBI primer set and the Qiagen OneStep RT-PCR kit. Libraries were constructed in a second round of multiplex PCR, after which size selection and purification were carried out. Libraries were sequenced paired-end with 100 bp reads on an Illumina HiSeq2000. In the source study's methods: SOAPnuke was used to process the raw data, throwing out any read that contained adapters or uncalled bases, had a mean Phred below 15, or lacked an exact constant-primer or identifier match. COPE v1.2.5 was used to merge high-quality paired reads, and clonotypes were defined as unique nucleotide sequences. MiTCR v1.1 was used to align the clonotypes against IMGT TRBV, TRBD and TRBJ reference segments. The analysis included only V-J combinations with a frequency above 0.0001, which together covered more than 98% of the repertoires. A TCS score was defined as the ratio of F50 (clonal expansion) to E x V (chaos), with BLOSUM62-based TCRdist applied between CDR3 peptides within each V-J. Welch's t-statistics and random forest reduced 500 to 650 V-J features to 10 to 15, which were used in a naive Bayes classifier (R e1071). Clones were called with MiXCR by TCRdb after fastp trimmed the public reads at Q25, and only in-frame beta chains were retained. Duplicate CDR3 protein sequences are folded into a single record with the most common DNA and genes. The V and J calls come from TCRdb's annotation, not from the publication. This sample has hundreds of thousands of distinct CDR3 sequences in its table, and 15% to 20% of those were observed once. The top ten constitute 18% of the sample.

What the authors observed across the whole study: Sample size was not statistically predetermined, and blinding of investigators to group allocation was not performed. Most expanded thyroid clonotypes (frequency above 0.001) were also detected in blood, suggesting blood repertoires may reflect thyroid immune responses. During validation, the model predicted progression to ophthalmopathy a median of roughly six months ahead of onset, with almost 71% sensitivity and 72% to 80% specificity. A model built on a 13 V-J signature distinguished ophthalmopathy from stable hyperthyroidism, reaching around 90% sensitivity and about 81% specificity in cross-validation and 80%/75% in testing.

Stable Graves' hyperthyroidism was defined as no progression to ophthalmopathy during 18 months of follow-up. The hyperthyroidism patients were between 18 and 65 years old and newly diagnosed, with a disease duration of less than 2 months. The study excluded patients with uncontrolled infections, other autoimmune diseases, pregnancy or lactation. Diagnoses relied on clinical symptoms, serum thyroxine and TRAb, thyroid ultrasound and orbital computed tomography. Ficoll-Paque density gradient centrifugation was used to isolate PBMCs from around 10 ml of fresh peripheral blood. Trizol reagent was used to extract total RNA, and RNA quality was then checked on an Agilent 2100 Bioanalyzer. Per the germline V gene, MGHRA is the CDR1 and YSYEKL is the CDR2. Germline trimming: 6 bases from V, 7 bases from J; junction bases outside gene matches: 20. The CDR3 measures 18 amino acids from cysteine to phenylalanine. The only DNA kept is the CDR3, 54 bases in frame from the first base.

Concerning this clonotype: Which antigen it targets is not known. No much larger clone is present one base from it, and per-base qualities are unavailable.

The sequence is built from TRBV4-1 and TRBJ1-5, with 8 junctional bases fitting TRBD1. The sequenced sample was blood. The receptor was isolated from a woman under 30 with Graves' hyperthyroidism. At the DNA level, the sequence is TGCGCCAGCAGGCAAACACCGGGTGCCAGGGGGCAAGGCCAGCCCCAGCATTTT. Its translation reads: CASRQTPGARGQGQPQHF.